A single sample gave rise to the 2 T cell receptor beta chains below, sequenced in a study of breast tumors, draining lymph nodes, adjacent tissues. Each CDR3 protein gets one entry after TCRdb re-called the multiplex PCR reads with MiXCR. Of 66,000 or so distinct CDR3 sequences listed, 40% to 45% are singletons. Sequencing was performed on breast tumor tissue. These TCRs come from a female donor with breast cancer. Some clones in this sample may be carry-over from other donors' samples.

This clonotype was seen a few times. A junction end diverges from the germline sequence, so it may reflect a read error. This chain uses TRBV15 with TRBJ2-1; 7 positions match TRBD2. Germline loops: CDR1 LNHNV, CDR2 YYDKDF (reference sequence). This CDR3 has 19 residues. The CDR3 loop is CVTSREAGWGLSSYNEQFF. CDR3 nucleotide sequence: TGTGTCACCAGCAGAGAGGCGGGGTGGGGACTAAGTTCCTACAATGAGCAGTTCTTC.

On this clonotype itself: The junction departs from the called germline gene at one end, perhaps through a read error. The chain couples TRBV12-3 or TRBV12-4 to TRBJ1-5; 11 positions match TRBD1. The CDR3 sequence is 15 residues long. CDR3: CASSPMGGQGGKEHF. The CDR3 bases are TGCGCCAGCAGCCCAATGGGGGGACAGGGGGGCAAAGAGCATTTT.